This T cell receptor (beta chain) appears in the sequencing data of a study of blood T cell repertoires in COVID-19. The overall study: T cells, B-cell-depleted T cells, or PBMCs supplied cDNA or gDNA.

In this sample, this clone turned up many times. Trimming pared 4 bases from V and 3 bases from J, leaving 10 bases between. CDR3 length: 13 residues. CDR1 SGHDN and CDR2 FVKESK come from the germline V gene. Membership in each cohort depended on participant-reported clinical history. Sequenced by immunoSEQ multiplex PCR; TCRdb stores in-frame clones only, minus some. Among 150,000 to 200,000 clones, approximately 73% were seen once, and the ten largest hold roughly 17%. The material sequenced was PBMCs or T cells enriched from blood (not recorded which). This chain joins TRBV14 and TRBJ2-7; D is ambiguous. This receptor was taken from a woman aged 45-65 years with acute COVID-19. The CDR3 sequence: CASSRADFYEQYV. CDR3 bases: TGTGCCAGCAGCCGCGCGGATTTCTACGAGCAGTACGTC.